The 25 T cell receptor beta chains below all came from one sample that was sequenced in a study of T cells in localized non-small cell lung cancer. Produced via immunoSEQ multiplex PCR; TCRdb's table is partial and in-frame only. The repertoire holds tens of thousands of clones, with 91% as singletons. Sample: PBMCs, taken before any cancer treatment. The receptors originated from a woman aged 35 to 69 with stage II lung adenocarcinoma.

V is TRBV28 and J is TRBJ2-5, with TRBD2 matching 9 bases. Per the germline V gene, CDR1 is MDHEN and CDR2 is SYDVKM. J gave up 2 bases and V 6 bases, and 7 bases lay outside the gene matches. The CDR3 loop spans 15 amino acids. CDR3 sequence (DNA): TGTGCCAGCAGATTTAGCGGGGGCCCGCAAGAGACCCAGTACTTC. Amino acids: CASRFSGGPQETQYF.

This chain joins TRBV7-3 and TRBJ2-3, with TRBD2 matching 10 bases. From germline, CDR1 is SGHTA and CDR2 FQGTGA. V was pared by 4 bases and J by 2 bases, with 9 bases of the junction left unmatched. The CDR3 extends over 17 amino acids. CDR3 bases: TGTGCCAGCAGCTCGGGTAGCGGGGGGCCTAACACAGATACGCAGTATTTT. Residues: CASSSGSGGPNTDTQYF.

The chain combines TRBV19 with TRBJ2-2; D is possibly TRBD2 (5 bases). This CDR3 region has 14 residues. V dropped 1 base and J dropped 5 bases, with 8 bases sitting between them. Germline-derived CDR1 and CDR2 are LNHDA and SQIVND (reference sequence). This chain's CDR3 is CASSIVAMTGELFF. CDR3 DNA: TGTGCCAGTAGTATAGTAGCGATGACCGGGGAGCTGTTTTTT. Full variable domain (outside the CDR3, taken from reference TRBV19 and TRBJ2-2): DGGITQSPKYLFRKEGQNVTLSCEQNLNHDAMYWYRQDPGQGLRLIYYSQIVNDFQKGDIAEGYSVSREKKESFPLTVTSAQKNPTAFYLCASSIVAMTGELFFGEGSRLTVL.

This chain uses TRBV28 with TRBJ1-6; no reliable D call. With 7 bases removed from V and 8 bases from J, the gap between germline ends came to 12 bases. This CDR3 has 13 amino acids. Looked up from germline, CDR1 is MDHEN and CDR2 is SYDVKM. The CDR3 DNA is TGTGCCAGCACCCCCCACGGGGATTCACCCCTCCACTTT. As protein: CASTPHGDSPLHF.

V and J are TRBV27 and TRBJ2-7, with 7 bases that match TRBD1. Germline CDR1 is MNHEY and CDR2 is SMNVEV (reference sequence). The CDR3 runs to 12 residues. After removal of 6 bases from V and 6 bases from J, the junction contained 5 bases not matched to a gene. This CDR3 reads CASSLGGGEQYF. The CDR3 DNA sequence: TGTGCCAGCAGCCTAGGGGGCGGCGAGCAGTACTTC.

The chain employs TRBV5-4 and TRBJ2-5; D gene uncertain. Germline CDR1 SGHNT, CDR2 YYREEE (reference sequence). Between the trimmed V and J ends, which lost 4 bases and 5 bases, there was a span of 18 bases. The CDR3 sequence is 15 residues long. Here the CDR3 reads CASSRPPPIGETQYF. For the CDR3, the DNA is TGTGCCAGCAGCCGACCCCCCCCAATCGGGGAGACCCAGTACTTC.

The chain is built from TRBV6-1 and TRBJ1-4, with D maybe TRBD1 (5 bases). The CDR3 is 16 residues long. Germline V gives CDR1 MNHNS, CDR2 SASEGT. V was pared by 4 bases and J by 3 bases, with 15 bases between. In DNA form, the CDR3 reads TGTGCCAGCAGTGTTAATGGAGGGGCAGCTAATGAAAAACTGTTTTTT. Protein product: CASSVNGGAANEKLFF.

The chain employs TRBV9 and TRBJ1-1; a possible D gene is TRBD1 (5 bases). V lost 4 bases and J 4 bases, leaving 17 bases between the germline ends. The CDR3 is made up of 15 amino acids. Germline lookup yields CDR1 SGDLS and CDR2 YYNGEE. CDR3 DNA sequence: TGTGCCAGCAGCCTATTCCCGCAGGGTGGCACTGAAGCTTTCTTT. This gives the protein CASSLFPQGGTEAFF.

The genes are TRBV4-2 and TRBJ2-7; D is possibly TRBD1 (5 bases). CDR1 LGHNA and CDR2 YNFKEQ come from the germline V gene. The CDR3 totals 14 residues. Trimming cost V 0 bases and J 3 bases, with 9 bases left between them. CDR3 sequence: CASSQDQGDYEQYF. Here the CDR3 DNA reads TGTGCCAGCAGCCAAGATCAGGGTGACTACGAGCAGTACTTC.

The CDR3 DNA sequence: TGCGCCAGCAGCCCGAATCTAGAGCAGTTCTTC. This encodes CASSPNLEQFF. The gene calls are TRBV5-1 and TRBJ2-1; D not resolved. In germline, CDR1 is SGHRS, CDR2 YFSETQ. This CDR3 is built from 11 residues. The ends were cut back, 4 bases at V and 10 bases at J, with 9 bases in the middle.

The chain combines TRBV4-2 with TRBJ1-5; no definite D call. This CDR3 is 17 amino acids long. CDR1 is LGHNA and CDR2 is YNFKEQ in the germline V gene. Trimming removed 1 base at V and 0 bases at J, with 13 bases between. The CDR3 coding sequence is TGTGCCAGCAGCCAAGCGGGCCTTGCTTATAGCAATCAGCCCCAGCATTTT. Residues: CASSQAGLAYSNQPQHF.

The J gene is TRBJ1-4, the V gene TRBV6-5, with 10 positions matching TRBD1. Germline V CDR1 and CDR2: MNHEY, SVGAGI. V trimming: 2 bases; J trimming: 8 bases; junction bases outside the gene matches: 2. The CDR3 consists of 14 residues. CDR3 in DNA: TGTGCCAGCAGTTACCGGGGACAGGGGGAAAAACTGTTTTTT. This codes for CASSYRGQGEKLFF.

The chain joins TRBV7-9 to TRBJ2-2; 8 nucleotides agree with TRBD2. Germline V lookup: CDR1 SEHNR, CDR2 FQNEAQ (reference sequence). Trimming took 0 bases from V and 3 from J; bases not matched to a gene: 12. This CDR3 is 19 amino acids long. The chain's CDR3 is CASSLAAGPGGADTGELFF. DNA for the CDR3: TGTGCCAGCAGCTTAGCGGCGGGTCCCGGGGGGGCCGACACCGGGGAGCTGTTTTTT.

This chain joins TRBV15 and TRBJ1-2, with D maybe TRBD1 (5 bases). The germline V and J ends were trimmed by 0 bases and 2 bases, with 10 bases remaining between them. Germline-derived CDR1 and CDR2 are LNHNV and YYDKDF (reference sequence). This CDR3 is 15 amino acids long. CDR3 DNA: TGTGCCACCAGCAGAGAGCAGGGCGCCAACTATGGCTACACCTTC. This encodes CATSREQGANYGYTF.

This clone was seen a single time. The chain employs TRBV4-1 and TRBJ1-5; D is perhaps TRBD1 (5 bases). Trimming removed 4 bases at V and 2 bases at J, with 12 bases between. CDR1 and CDR2 (germline): MGHRA, YSYEKL. This CDR3 contains 15 residues. The CDR3 sequence: CASSPSQGGNQPQHF. Here the CDR3 DNA reads TGCGCCAGCAGCCCAAGCCAAGGGGGCAATCAGCCCCAGCATTTT.

The chain employs TRBV29-1 and TRBJ2-2; 12 nucleotides line up with TRBD1. Germline V gene lookup returns CDR1 SQVTM and CDR2 ANQGSEA. The length of the CDR3 is 15 residues. J lost 6 bases, V lost 7 bases, and 9 bases had no gene match. Written as DNA, the CDR3 is TGCAGCGCTCTGGGACAGGGGGCTTTCTCCGGGGAGCTGTTTTTT. It specifies CSALGQGAFSGELFF.

This clone has a single count. The rearrangement joins TRBV10-2 to TRBJ1-4; D is possibly TRBD1 (6 bases). The germline V and J ends were trimmed by 4 bases and 0 bases, with 9 bases remaining between them. The CDR3 loop spans 15 amino acids. The V gene's germline CDR1 is WSHSY and CDR2 SAAADI. CDR3 sequence: CASSANRATNEKLFF. CDR3 nucleotide sequence: TGCGCCAGCAGTGCGAACAGGGCAACTAATGAAAAACTGTTTTTT.

The chain joins TRBV28 to TRBJ1-3; D might be TRBD1 (5 bases). Trimming left V 7 bases short and J 8 bases short, with 21 bases between. The CDR3 covers 15 residues. Germline CDR1 and CDR2: MDHEN and SYDVKM. CDR3: CASKLSRGALDTIYF. The CDR3 region has the DNA TGTGCCAGCAAATTGAGCCGGGGCGCATTAGACACCATATATTTT.

The V and J genes are TRBV29-1 and TRBJ2-1; 8 positions match TRBD1. The CDR3 totals 14 residues. Trimming at V came to 2 bases and at J to 6 bases, leaving 6 bases not matched to a gene. CDR1 is SQVTM, CDR2 ANQGSEA, per germline. CDR3 in amino acids: CSVEQQGGLNEQFF. CDR3 in DNA: TGCAGCGTTGAACAACAGGGGGGACTCAATGAGCAGTTCTTC.

In DNA, the CDR3 is TGTGCCAGTAGTATTCACAGTCAAGAGACCCAGTACTTC. Amino acids: CASSIHSQETQYF. V usage is TRBV19 and J usage is TRBJ2-5; D call uncertain. CDR1 is LNHDA, CDR2 SQIVND, per germline (reference sequence). This CDR3 has 13 residues. Trimming took off 3 bases at V and 2 bases at J, with 7 bases between the two ends. Drawing the rest from reference TRBV19 and TRBJ2-5, the complete variable domain is DGGITQSPKYLFRKEGQNVTLSCEQNLNHDAMYWYRQDPGQGLRLIYYSQIVNDFQKGDIAEGYSVSREKKESFPLTVTSAQKNPTAFYLCASSIHSQETQYFGPGTRLLVL.

The V call is TRBV27, the J call TRBJ2-7; no definite D call. CDR1 is MNHEY, CDR2 SMNVEV, per germline (reference sequence). The CDR3 has 18 amino acids. The V end lost 2 bases, the J end lost 3 bases, and 23 bases lay between the germline ends. CDR3 residues: CASSLKAPKTHPIYEQYF. For the CDR3, the DNA is TGTGCCAGCAGTTTAAAGGCCCCGAAGACACACCCGATCTACGAGCAGTACTTC.

The J gene is TRBJ2-1, the V gene TRBV6-6, with TRBD2 matching 7 bases. Trimming took 0 bases from V and 7 from J; bases not matched to a gene: 9. The CDR3 has 16 amino acids. Germline assignment: CDR1 MNHNY and CDR2 SVGAGI (reference sequence). The chain's CDR3 is CASSYSKGGGGNEQFF. The CDR3 DNA sequence: TGTGCCAGCAGTTACTCGAAAGGCGGGGGAGGGAATGAGCAGTTCTTC.

The gene calls are TRBV2 and TRBJ2-1; TRBD1 might be the D (5 bases). CDR3 length: 14 amino acids. Germline CDR1 and CDR2: SNHLY and FYNNEI. Trimming shortened V by 7 bases and J by 3 bases, and 13 bases separated the two germline ends. CDR3 bases: TGTGCCAGCATTCGTGACAGAAGCTACAATGAGCAGTTCTTC. Residues: CASIRDRSYNEQFF.

This chain links TRBV5-4 with TRBJ2-5; 8 bases fit TRBD1. This CDR3 spans 15 amino acids. Germline V CDR1 and CDR2: SGHNT, YYREEE (reference sequence). V shed 3 bases and J 1 base; nucleotides not matched to a gene: 5. Here the CDR3 DNA reads TGTGCCAGCAGCTCTGGGACAGGCCTCCAAGAGACCCAGTACTTC. This gives the protein CASSSGTGLQETQYF.

The chain couples TRBV5-1 to TRBJ2-5; D might be TRBD1 or TRBD2, each matching 5 bases. The CDR3 sequence is 13 residues long. The germline CDR1 and CDR2 sequences are SGHRS and YFSETQ. The germline V and J ends were trimmed by 6 bases and 4 bases, with 13 bases remaining between them. The CDR3 bases are TGCGCCAGCACACTCGGGACCATAGAGACCCAGTACTTC. This encodes CASTLGTIETQYF.